A single sample gave rise to the 11 T cell receptor beta chains below, sequenced in a study of T cell responses to AZD1222 COVID-19 vaccine. Some clones are missing from TCRdb's copy, which holds only in-frame ones; the method was immunoSEQ multiplex PCR. The sample consists of some 110,000 clones, more than 75% of them appearing once. Sequencing was performed on peripheral blood, taken 28 days after the second AZD1222 dose. These receptors were obtained from an adult who received the AZD1222 COVID-19 vaccine.

The chain combines TRBV5-4 with TRBJ1-2, with D possibly being TRBD1 (6 bases). Germline V lookup: CDR1 SGHNT, CDR2 YYREEE (reference sequence). This CDR3 has 14 amino acids. The V and J ends lost 4 bases and 6 bases respectively, with 16 bases between them. In nucleotides, the CDR3 is TGTGCCAGCAGCCCAGAAGGGGGGCCCCATGGCTACACCTTC. Translated: CASSPEGGPHGYTF.

This clone was counted a single time. The rearrangement links TRBV6-1 to TRBJ1-2; D may be TRBD1 (5 bases). Per the germline V gene, CDR1 is MNHNS and CDR2 is SASEGT. Trimming shortened V by 6 bases and J by 4 bases, and 12 bases separated the two germline ends. The CDR3 spans 13 residues. DNA of the CDR3: TGTGCCAGCAGGGAGGGGAGGGGCTATGGCTACACCTTC. This translates into CASREGRGYGYTF.

J is TRBJ1-2 and V is TRBV6-9; 8 nucleotides line up with TRBD1. The CDR3 totals 15 residues. Germline V lookup: CDR1 MNHGY, CDR2 SVAAGI. The V segment lost 1 base and the J segment 6 bases; nucleotides outside the gene matches: 7. The CDR3 bases are TGTGCCAGCAGTTATTTTAGCAGGGGGCAAGATGGCTACACCTTC. It is translated as CASSYFSRGQDGYTF.

The chain recombines TRBV28 with TRBJ1-1, with 12 nucleotides matching TRBD1. The V gene's germline CDR1 is MDHEN and CDR2 SYDVKM. Trimming removed 6 bases from V and 11 bases from J; junction bases left unmatched: 10. CDR3 length: 14 residues. CDR3 DNA: TGTGCCAGCAGACCAGGGACAGGGGGCCCGGGGGCTTTCTTT. Its protein is CASRPGTGGPGAFF.

This rearrangement joins TRBV6-5 to TRBJ2-3; D tentatively fits TRBD1 or TRBD2 (5 bases each). The CDR3 loop spans 13 amino acids. CDR1 is MNHEY and CDR2 is SVGAGI in the germline V gene. V lost 7 bases, J lost 10 bases, and 18 bases lay in between. The CDR3 region is CASTRLGAGAQYF. In DNA, the CDR3 is TGTGCCAGCACCCGCCTCGGGGCGGGCGCGCAGTATTTT.

This rearrangement joins TRBV19 to TRBJ1-3; a weak D match, TRBD1 (6 bases). Trimming left V 7 bases short and J 2 bases short, with 12 bases between. The germline V gene has CDR1 LNHDA and CDR2 SQIVND (reference sequence). This CDR3 has 14 amino acids. CDR3 amino acids: CASTVTGTGNTIYF. The CDR3 DNA sequence: TGTGCCAGTACCGTGACAGGAACTGGAAACACCATATATTTT.

J is TRBJ2-1 and V is TRBV19, with no clear D. CDR3 length: 10 residues. CDR1 and CDR2 (germline): LNHDA, SQIVND (reference sequence). V was trimmed by 10 bases and J by 9 bases, leaving 10 bases between them. The CDR3 bases are TGTGCCACATACTCGGGTGAGCAGTTCTTC. Protein: CATYSGEQFF. The entire variable domain, with the rest obtained from reference TRBV19 and TRBJ2-1, is as follows: DGGITQSPKYLFRKEGQNVTLSCEQNLNHDAMYWYRQDPGQGLRLIYYSQIVNDFQKGDIAEGYSVSREKKESFPLTVTSAQKNPTAFYLCATYSGEQFFGPGTRLTVL.

The chain carries TRBV5-1 and TRBJ2-1; TRBD2 matches 7 bases. The germline V gene has CDR1 SGHRS and CDR2 YFSETQ. The CDR3 runs 18 residues. Germline trimming cut 0 bases from V and 3 bases from J; bases unmatched to any gene: 12. CDR3 DNA sequence: TGCGCCAGCAGCTTGGAAAGGCCCCTAGCGGAAATCTACAATGAGCAGTTCTTC. It encodes CASSLERPLAEIYNEQFF.

The genes are TRBV7-3 and TRBJ1-1; D unclear. The CDR3 covers 14 residues. Trimming pared 4 bases from V and 1 base from J, leaving 10 bases between. Germline V gene sequence: CDR1 SGHTA, CDR2 FQGTGA. CDR3 DNA: TGTGCCAGCAGCTCCCACCCCGCGAACACTGAAGCTTTCTTT. Amino acids: CASSSHPANTEAFF.

J is TRBJ2-5 and V is TRBV4-1, with a possible D match to TRBD2 (5 bases). Germline V lookup: CDR1 MGHRA, CDR2 YSYEKL. There are 16 residues in the CDR3. V was pared by 1 base and J by 4 bases, with 16 bases between. The CDR3 nucleotides are TGCGCCAGCAGCCAAGTTGGAGGTTGGGAGTTAGAGACCCAGTACTTC. Translating it yields CASSQVGGWELETQYF.

J is TRBJ1-2 and V is TRBV6-5; 8 bases agree with TRBD1. This CDR3 contains 13 residues. J gave up 3 bases and V 5 bases, and 2 bases lay outside the gene matches. Germline V gives CDR1 MNHEY, CDR2 SVGAGI. The CDR3 DNA is TGTGCCAGCAGTCGACAGGGGTACTATGGCTACACCTTC. Its translation: CASSRQGYYGYTF.